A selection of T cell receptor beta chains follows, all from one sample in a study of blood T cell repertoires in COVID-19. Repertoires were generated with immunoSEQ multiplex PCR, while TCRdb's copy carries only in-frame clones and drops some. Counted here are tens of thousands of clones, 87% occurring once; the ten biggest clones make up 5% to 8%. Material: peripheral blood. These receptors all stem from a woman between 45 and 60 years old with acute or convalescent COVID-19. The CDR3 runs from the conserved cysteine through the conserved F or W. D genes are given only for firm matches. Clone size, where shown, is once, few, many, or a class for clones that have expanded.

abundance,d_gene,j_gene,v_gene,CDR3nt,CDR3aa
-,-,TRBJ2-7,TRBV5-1,TGCGCCAGCAGAATCCCTGGTCAGGCTTACGAGCAGTACTTC,CASRIPGQAYEQYF
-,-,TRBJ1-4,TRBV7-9,TGTGCCAGCAGCTTCGACAGGCGTCCCGAAAAACTGTTTTTT,CASSFDRRPEKLFF
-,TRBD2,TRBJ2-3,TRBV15,TGTGCCACCAGCAGGAGAGCGGGGGGGAAAACAGATACGCAGTATTTT,CATSRRAGGKTDTQYF
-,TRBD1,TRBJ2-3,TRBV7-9,TGTGCCAGCAGCCTTCACAGGGGGCCAGATACGCAGTATTTT,CASSLHRGPDTQYF
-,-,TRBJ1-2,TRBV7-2,TGTGCCAGCAGCTCAGGATTATTTTCAACAGGGTTTCATGGCTACACCTTC,CASSSGLFSTGFHGYTF
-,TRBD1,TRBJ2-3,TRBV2,TGTGCCAGCAGAGTCGGGACAGCTACAGATACGCAGTATTTT,CASRVGTATDTQYF
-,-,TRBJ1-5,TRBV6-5,TGTGCCAGCGCCGCGGGCCCCAGGCCCCAGCCCCAGCATTTT,CASAAGPRPQPQHF
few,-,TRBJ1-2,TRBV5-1,TGCGCCAGCAGCTTGGAACCTATCACACGAGCCCCACAGGCCTACACCTTC,CASSLEPITRAPQAYTF
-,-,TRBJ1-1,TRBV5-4,TGTGCCAGCACCCCACCGGGAGGGCTGAACACTGAAGCTTTCTTT,CASTPPGGLNTEAFF
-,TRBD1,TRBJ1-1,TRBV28,TGTGCCAGCAGTCGAATCCGGGACAGGGCGAACACTGAAGCTTTCTTT,CASSRIRDRANTEAFF
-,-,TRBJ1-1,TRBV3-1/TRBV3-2,TGTGCCAGCAGCCAAGGGGGACTAACGAACACTGAAGCTTTCTTT,CASSQGGLTNTEAFF
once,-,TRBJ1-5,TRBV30,TGTGCCTGGAGTCGGGGGAGTCCAAGCAATCAGCCCCAGCATTTT,CAWSRGSPSNQPQHF
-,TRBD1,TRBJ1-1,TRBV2,TGTGCCAGCAGTCCCAGGGGGGCTGAAGCTTTCTTT,CASSPRGAEAFF
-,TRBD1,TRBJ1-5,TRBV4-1,TGCGCCAGCAGCCAAGGGGCAGGGGGCGCTTATCAGCCCCAGCATTTT,CASSQGAGGAYQPQHF
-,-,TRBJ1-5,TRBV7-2,TGTGCCAGCAGCCGGACAACCACTAGCAATCAGCCCCAGCATTTT,CASSRTTTSNQPQHF
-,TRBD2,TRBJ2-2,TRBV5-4,TGTGCCACCCGTATCGGGGGGATGAACACCGGGGAGCTGTTTTTT,CATRIGGMNTGELFF
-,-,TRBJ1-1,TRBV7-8,TGTGCCAGCAGCTTAAGTGAGGTGAACACTGAAGCTTTCTTT,CASSLSEVNTEAFF
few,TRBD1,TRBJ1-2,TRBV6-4,TGTGCCAGCAGCGGGACAGAGCATAACTATGGCTACACCTTC,CASSGTEHNYGYTF
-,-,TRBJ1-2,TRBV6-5,TGTGCCAGCAGTTCAGGGTATGGCTACACCTTC,CASSSGYGYTF
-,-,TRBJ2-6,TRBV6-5,TGTGCCAGCAAAGCTGCGGGCTCTGGGGCCAACGTCCTGACTTTC,CASKAAGSGANVLTF
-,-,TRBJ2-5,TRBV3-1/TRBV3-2,TGTGCCAGCAGCCAAAGGTCAGGGGGGGAGACCCAGTACTTC,CASSQRSGGETQYF
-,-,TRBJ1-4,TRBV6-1,TGTGCCAGCAGTGAAAGGAGAGGGTATGAAAAACTGTTTTTT,CASSERRGYEKLFF
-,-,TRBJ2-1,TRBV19,TGTGCCAGTAGTCCCGAGACTAGGTTCGGTGAGCAGTTCTTC,CASSPETRFGEQFF
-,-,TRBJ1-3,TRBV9,TGTGCCAGCAGCGTACTAGATGATGCTGGAAACACCATATATTTT,CASSVLDDAGNTIYF
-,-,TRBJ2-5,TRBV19,TGTGCCAGTAGTGCTACCACAGGGATAGGTGAGACCCAGTACTTC,CASSATTGIGETQYF
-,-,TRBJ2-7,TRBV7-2,TGTGCCAGCAGTTTTCGCGGGGCCCCCTACGAGCAGTACTTC,CASSFRGAPYEQYF
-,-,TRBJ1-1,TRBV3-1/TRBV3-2,TGTGCCAGCAGCCAACCCCCAGTGAACACTGAAGCTTTCTTT,CASSQPPVNTEAFF
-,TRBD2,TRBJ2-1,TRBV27,TGTGCCAGCAGCCGAACGGGAGGCGGGAACAATGAGCAGTTCTTC,CASSRTGGGNNEQFF
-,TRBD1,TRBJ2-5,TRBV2,TGTGCCAGCCTGCGTGAGGGCAGGGGGCATCAAGAGACCCAGTACTTC,CASLREGRGHQETQYF
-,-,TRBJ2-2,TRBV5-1,TGCGCCAGCAGCGCGACAGGCCCCGGGGAGCTGTTTTTT,CASSATGPGELFF
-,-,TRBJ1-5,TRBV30,TGTGCCTGGAGCCTGTCGGGTCTTCGCAATCAGCCCCAGCATTTT,CAWSLSGLRNQPQHF
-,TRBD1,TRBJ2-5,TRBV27,TGTGCCAGCACCCAACTCGGACAGGGGGCTGAGACCCAGTACTTC,CASTQLGQGAETQYF
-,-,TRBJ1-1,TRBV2,TGTGCCAGTCAGCAGGGCAGGGTGGACACTGAAGCTTTCTTT,CASQQGRVDTEAFF
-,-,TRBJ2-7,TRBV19,TGTGCCAGTAGTATACGGGAAGCCTACGAGCAGTACTTC,CASSIREAYEQYF
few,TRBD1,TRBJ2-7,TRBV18,TGTGCCAGCTCACCAAGGCAGGGGGACTACGAGCAGTACTTC,CASSPRQGDYEQYF
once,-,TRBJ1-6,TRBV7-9,TGTGCCAGCAGCCCAGGACTGGGAGGGGGACCCCTCCACTTT,CASSPGLGGGPLHF
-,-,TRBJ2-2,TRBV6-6,TGTGCCAGCAGTTACGGTTCAGGGGCCAACACCGGGGAGCTGTTTTTT,CASSYGSGANTGELFF
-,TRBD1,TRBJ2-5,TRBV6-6,TGTGCCAGCAGTCCCTCCAGGGGGCAGGGTCGGGGGGAGACCCAGTACTTC,CASSPSRGQGRGETQYF
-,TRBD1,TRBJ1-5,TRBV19,TGTGCCAGTAGTATAGCAGGGGGTTTGCGTCAGCCCCAGCATTTT,CASSIAGGLRQPQHF
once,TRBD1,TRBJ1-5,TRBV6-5,TGTGCCAGCACCCCTAGACAGGGACTCAATCAGCCCCAGCATTTT,CASTPRQGLNQPQHF
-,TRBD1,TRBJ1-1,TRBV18,TGTGCCAGCTCACCAAGACAGGGAGTAGCTGAAGCTTTCTTT,CASSPRQGVAEAFF
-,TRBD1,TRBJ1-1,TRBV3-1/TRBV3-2,TGTGCCAGCAGTGGGACAGGCGCTAACACTGAAGCTTTCTTT,CASSGTGANTEAFF
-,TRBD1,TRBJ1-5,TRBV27,TGTGCCAGCAGGGGGACAGGTCTAAATCAGCCCCAGCATTTT,CASRGTGLNQPQHF
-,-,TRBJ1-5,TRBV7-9,TGTGCCAGCAGCCAGGATAGCAATCAGCCCCAGCATTTT,CASSQDSNQPQHF
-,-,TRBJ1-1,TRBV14,TGTGCCAGCAGCCAAGTTAGGAACACTGAAGCTTTCTTT,CASSQVRNTEAFF
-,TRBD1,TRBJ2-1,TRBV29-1,TGCAGCGTCGGAAGACAGGGTATCGTGGATGAGCAGTTCTTC,CSVGRQGIVDEQFF
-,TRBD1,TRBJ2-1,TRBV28,TGTGCCAGCAGTTCCCGGACAGGGAGCTCCTACAATGAGCAGTTCTTC,CASSSRTGSSYNEQFF
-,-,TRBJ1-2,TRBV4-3,TGCGCCAGCAGCCAGAAGGGGCGGAGGGCTCTCGGCTACACCTTC,CASSQKGRRALGYTF
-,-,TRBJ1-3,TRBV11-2,TGTGCCAGCAGCTTAGGGAGCTCTGGAAACACCATATATTTT,CASSLGSSGNTIYF
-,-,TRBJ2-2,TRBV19,TGTGCCAGTAGGGACAGGAACACCGGGGAGCTGTTTTTT,CASRDRNTGELFF
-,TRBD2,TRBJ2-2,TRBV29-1,TGCAGCGCCGGGACTAGCGGGAACACCGGGGAGCTGTTTTTT,CSAGTSGNTGELFF
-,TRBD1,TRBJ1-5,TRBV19,TGTGCCAGTAGTACCTTTGACAGGGGGCCTCAGCCCCAGCATTTT,CASSTFDRGPQPQHF